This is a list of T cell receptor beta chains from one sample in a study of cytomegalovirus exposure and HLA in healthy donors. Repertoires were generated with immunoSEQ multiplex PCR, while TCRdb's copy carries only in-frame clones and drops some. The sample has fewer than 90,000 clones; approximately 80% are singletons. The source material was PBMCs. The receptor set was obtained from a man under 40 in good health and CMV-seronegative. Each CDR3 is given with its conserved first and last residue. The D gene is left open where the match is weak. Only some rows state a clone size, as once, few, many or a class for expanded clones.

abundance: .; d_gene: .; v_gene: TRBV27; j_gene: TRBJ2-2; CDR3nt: TGTGCCAGCACCAACCGGCGGGGAGCTGACGGGGAGCTGTTTTTT; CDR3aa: CASTNRRGADGELFF
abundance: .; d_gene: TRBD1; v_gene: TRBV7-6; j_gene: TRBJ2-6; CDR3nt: TGTGCCAGCAGCCCTGGGACAGTACTCTCTGGGGCCAACGTCCTGACTTTC; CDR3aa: CASSPGTVLSGANVLTF
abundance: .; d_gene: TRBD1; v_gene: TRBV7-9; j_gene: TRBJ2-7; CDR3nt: TGTGCCAGCAGCTTAGAACGCCCCAGGGACAGGACCTACGAGCAGTACTTC; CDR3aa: CASSLERPRDRTYEQYF
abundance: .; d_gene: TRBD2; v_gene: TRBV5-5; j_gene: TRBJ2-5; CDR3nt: TGTGCCAGCAGCTTTGGGCTAGCGGGGGAGGAGACCCAGTACTTC; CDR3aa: CASSFGLAGEETQYF
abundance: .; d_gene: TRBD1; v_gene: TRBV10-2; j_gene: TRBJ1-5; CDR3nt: TGCGCCAGCAGTGACCCTCGACAGGGAAGGCGCAATCAGCCCCAGCATTTT; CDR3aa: CASSDPRQGRRNQPQHF
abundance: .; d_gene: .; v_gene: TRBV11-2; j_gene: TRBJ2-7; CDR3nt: TGTGCCAGCAGCTTAGATCCTCTCGATACAGCCTACGAGCAGTACTTC; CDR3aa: CASSLDPLDTAYEQYF
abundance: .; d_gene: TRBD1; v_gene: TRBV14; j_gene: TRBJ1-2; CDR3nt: TGTGCCAGCAGCCAAGGGACAGGGGGGATCTACACCTTC; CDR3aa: CASSQGTGGIYTF
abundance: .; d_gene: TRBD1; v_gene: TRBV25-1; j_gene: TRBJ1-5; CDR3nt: TGTGCCAGCAGCAAGGGACAGGACCTAGATCAGCCCCAGCATTTT; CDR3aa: CASSKGQDLDQPQHF
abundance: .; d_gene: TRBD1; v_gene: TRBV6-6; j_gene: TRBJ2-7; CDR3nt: TGTGCCAGCAGCCCCGGACAGGCCCACGAGCAGTACTTC; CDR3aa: CASSPGQAHEQYF
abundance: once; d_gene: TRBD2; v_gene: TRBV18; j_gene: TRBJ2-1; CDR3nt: TGTGCCAGCTCTCCAGCGGGGGGGCAATCCAATGAGCAGTTCTTC; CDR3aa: CASSPAGGQSNEQFF
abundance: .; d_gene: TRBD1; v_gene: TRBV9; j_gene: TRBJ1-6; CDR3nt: TGTGCCAGCAGCTCTACCGGGACAGGGGATAATTCACCCCTCCACTTT; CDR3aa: CASSSTGTGDNSPLHF
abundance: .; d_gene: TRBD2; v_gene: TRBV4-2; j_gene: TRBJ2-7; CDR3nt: TGTGCCAGCAGCCAAGGCGGGCCTAGCGGGTTTTACTCCTACGAGCAGTACTTC; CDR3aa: CASSQGGPSGFYSYEQYF
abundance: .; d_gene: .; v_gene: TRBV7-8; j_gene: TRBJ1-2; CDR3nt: TGTGCCAGCAGCTGGACAGAAAACTATAGCTACACCTTC; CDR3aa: CASSWTENYSYTF
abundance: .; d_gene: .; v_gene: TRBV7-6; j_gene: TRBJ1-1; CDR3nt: TGTGCCAGCAGCTTAGGGCACAGGAGGAACACTGAAGCTTTCTTT; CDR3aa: CASSLGHRRNTEAFF
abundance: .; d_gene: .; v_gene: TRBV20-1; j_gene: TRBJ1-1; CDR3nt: TGCAGTGCTAGAGGAGGCAGGGGCGTTTTCTTT; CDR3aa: CSARGGRGVFF
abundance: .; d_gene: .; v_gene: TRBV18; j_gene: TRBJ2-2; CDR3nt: TGTGCCAGCTCACCACTACAGCACGGAGGGACCGGGGAGCTGTTTTTT; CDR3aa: CASSPLQHGGTGELFF
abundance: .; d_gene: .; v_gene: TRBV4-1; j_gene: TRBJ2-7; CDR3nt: TGCGCCAGCAGCCAAAACAGGGGAGGCGAGCAGTACTTC; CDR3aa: CASSQNRGGEQYF
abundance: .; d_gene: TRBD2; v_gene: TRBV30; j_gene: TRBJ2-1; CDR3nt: TGTGCCTGGAGTCGGGCGGGAGCTACCTACAATGAGCAGTTCTTC; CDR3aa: CAWSRAGATYNEQFF
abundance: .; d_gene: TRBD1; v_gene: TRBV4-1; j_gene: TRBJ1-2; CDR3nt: TGCGCCAGCAGCCAGGCTGCGACAGGGGCTTATGGCTACACCTTC; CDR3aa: CASSQAATGAYGYTF
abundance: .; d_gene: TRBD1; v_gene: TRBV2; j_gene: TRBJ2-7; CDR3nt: TGTGCCAGCTGGAGACAGGGGAACGAGCAGTACTTC; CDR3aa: CASWRQGNEQYF
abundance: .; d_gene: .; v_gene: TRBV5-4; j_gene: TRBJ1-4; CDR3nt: TGTGCCAGCAGCTTAGGACTGAACACTAATGAAAAACTGTTTTTT; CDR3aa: CASSLGLNTNEKLFF
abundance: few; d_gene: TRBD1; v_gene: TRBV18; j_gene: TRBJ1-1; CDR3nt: TGTGCCAGCTCAGACAGGGCGCAAGAGTACACTGAAGCTTTCTTT; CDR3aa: CASSDRAQEYTEAFF
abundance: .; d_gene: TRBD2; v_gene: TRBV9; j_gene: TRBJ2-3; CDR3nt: TGTGCCAGCAGCGTAGGCACTAGCGGGAGAGGGACAGATACGCAGTATTTT; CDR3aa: CASSVGTSGRGTDTQYF
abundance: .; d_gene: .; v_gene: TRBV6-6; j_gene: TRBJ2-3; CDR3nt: TGTGCCAGCAAACGGACAGTAAGCACAGATACGCAGTATTTT; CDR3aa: CASKRTVSTDTQYF
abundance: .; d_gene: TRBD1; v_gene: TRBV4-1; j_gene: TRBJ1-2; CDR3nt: TGCGCCAGCAGCCAAGGTTTACGGGACAGGGGGCGCCGGGGCTACACCTTC; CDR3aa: CASSQGLRDRGRRGYTF
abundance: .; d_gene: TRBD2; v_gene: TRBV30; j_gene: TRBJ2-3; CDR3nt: TGTGCCTGGAGTCCAACTAGCGGACGCACAGATACGCAGTATTTT; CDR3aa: CAWSPTSGRTDTQYF
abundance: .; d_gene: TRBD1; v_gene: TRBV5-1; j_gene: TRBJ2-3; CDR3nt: TGCGCCAGCAGCTGGTCTCTTCCTCAAGGGGGCGCAGGGAGGTATTTT; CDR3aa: CASSWSLPQGGAGRYF
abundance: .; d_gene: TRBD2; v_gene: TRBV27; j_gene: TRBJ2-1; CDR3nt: TGTGCCAGCAGGATTAGCGGGAGCGGGTACAATGAGCAGTTCTTC; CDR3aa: CASRISGSGYNEQFF
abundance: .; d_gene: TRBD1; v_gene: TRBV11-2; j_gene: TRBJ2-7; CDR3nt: TGTGCCAGCAGCTCCCAGGGGGCGGTCGAAGAGCAGTACTTC; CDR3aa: CASSSQGAVEEQYF
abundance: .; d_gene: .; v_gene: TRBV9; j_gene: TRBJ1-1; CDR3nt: TGTGCCAGCAGCGTAGTAGCCGCTCGACTCCGAATGAACACTGAAGCTTTCTTT; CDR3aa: CASSVVAARLRMNTEAFF
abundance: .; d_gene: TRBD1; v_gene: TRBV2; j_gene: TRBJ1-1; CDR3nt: TGTGCCAGCAGAGAGGGGGCGCAGGCCACTGAAGCTTTCTTT; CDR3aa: CASREGAQATEAFF
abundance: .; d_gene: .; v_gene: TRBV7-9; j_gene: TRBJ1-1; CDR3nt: TGTGCCAGCAGCCCCGCGGACACTGAAGCTTTCTTT; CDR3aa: CASSPADTEAFF
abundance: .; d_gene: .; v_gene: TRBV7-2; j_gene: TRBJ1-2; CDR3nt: TGTGCCAGCAGCGGGACACAGGGTACTGGCTACACCTTC; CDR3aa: CASSGTQGTGYTF
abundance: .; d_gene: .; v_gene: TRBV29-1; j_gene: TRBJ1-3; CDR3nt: TGCAGCGTCGAGGACACGTCCGTCTCTGGAAACACCATATATTTT; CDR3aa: CSVEDTSVSGNTIYF
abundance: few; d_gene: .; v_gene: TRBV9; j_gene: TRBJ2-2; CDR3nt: TGTGCCAGCAGCTCCCGGAGGGGTTCGTACCATGGGGACACCGGGGAGCTGTTTTTT; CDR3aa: CASSSRRGSYHGDTGELFF
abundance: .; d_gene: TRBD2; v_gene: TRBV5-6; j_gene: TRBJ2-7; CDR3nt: TGTGCCAGCAGCTTGGATGGGACTAGTTACGAGCAGTACTTC; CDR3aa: CASSLDGTSYEQYF
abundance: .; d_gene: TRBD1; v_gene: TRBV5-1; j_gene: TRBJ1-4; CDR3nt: TGCGCCAGCAGCTTGGGGAGGGGGCAAGCAACTAATGAAAAACTGTTTTTT; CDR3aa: CASSLGRGQATNEKLFF
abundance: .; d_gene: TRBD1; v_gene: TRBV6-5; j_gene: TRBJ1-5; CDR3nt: TGTGCCAGCAGGTCGACAGGGGGGGGTCAGCCCCAGCATTTT; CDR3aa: CASRSTGGGQPQHF
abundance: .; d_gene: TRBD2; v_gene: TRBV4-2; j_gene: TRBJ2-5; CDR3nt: TGTGCCAGCAGCCTAACCGGGACTAGCGGGGGGTCGTACCAAGAGACCCAGTACTTC; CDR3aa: CASSLTGTSGGSYQETQYF
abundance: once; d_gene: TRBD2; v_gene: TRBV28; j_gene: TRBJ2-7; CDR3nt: TGTGCCAGCAGTTTCTTGACCCTTGGACAGTCCCTAGCGGGAGACGACGAGCAGTACTTC; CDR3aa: CASSFLTLGQSLAGDDEQYF
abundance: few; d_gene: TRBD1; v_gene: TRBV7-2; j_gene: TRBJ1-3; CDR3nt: TGTGCCAGCAGCTTAGGACCCACAGGGGGAGGAAACACCATATATTTT; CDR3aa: CASSLGPTGGGNTIYF
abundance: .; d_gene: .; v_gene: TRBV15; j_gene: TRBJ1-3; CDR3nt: TGTGCCACCAGCAGAAAAGGGACTGCTGGAAACACCATATATTTT; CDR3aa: CATSRKGTAGNTIYF
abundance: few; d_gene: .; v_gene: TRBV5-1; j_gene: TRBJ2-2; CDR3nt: TGCGCCAGCAGCTTGGTGGTCGGGAGAAAGACCGGGGAGCTGTTTTTT; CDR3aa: CASSLVVGRKTGELFF
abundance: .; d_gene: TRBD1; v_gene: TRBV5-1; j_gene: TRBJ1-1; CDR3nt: TGCGCCAGCAGCTTCGTCCCAGGGGGCGAGTCTGAAGCTTTCTTT; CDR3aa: CASSFVPGGESEAFF
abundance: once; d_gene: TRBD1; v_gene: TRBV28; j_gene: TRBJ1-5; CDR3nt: TGTGCCAGCACCGCCCTGACAGGGGGGACTCAGCCCCAGCATTTT; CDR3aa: CASTALTGGTQPQHF
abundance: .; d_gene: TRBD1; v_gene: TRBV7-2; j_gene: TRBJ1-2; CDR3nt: TGTGCCAGCAGCGCTCAGACAGGGAACTATGGCTACACCTTC; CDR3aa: CASSAQTGNYGYTF
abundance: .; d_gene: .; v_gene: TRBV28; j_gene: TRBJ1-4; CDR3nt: TGTGCCAGCAGTTCCCAGGGTCGGGATGAAAAACTGTTTTTT; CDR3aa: CASSSQGRDEKLFF
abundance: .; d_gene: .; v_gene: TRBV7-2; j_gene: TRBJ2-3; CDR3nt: TGTTCTGGGGCTTCCGGGGATACGCAGTATTTT; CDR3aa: CSGASGDTQYF
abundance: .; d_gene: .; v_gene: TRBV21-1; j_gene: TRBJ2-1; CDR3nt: TGTGCCAGCAGCAAAGATCGCCAACGGAGCTCCTACAATGAGCAGTTCTTC; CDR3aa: CASSKDRQRSSYNEQFF
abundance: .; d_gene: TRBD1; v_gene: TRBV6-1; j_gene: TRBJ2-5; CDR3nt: TGTGCCAGCTCTCCCGGGACAGGGCGAGAGACCCAGTACTTC; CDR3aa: CASSPGTGRETQYF
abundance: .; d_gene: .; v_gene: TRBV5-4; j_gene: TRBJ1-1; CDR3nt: TGTGCCAGCAGCTTGGGCGGGGGCGGGCGTAGCACTGAAGCTTTCTTT; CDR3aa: CASSLGGGGRSTEAFF
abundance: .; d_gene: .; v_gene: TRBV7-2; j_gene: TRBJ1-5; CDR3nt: TGTGCCAGCAGCTTAGCGGGCAACAATCAGCCCCAGCATTTT; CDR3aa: CASSLAGNNQPQHF
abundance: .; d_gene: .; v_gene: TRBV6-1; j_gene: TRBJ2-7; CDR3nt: TGTGCCAGCAGTGAAGCGCTCGATGTCCCCTACTACGAGCAGTACTTC; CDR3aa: CASSEALDVPYYEQYF
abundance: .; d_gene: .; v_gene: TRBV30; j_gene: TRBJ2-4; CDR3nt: TGTGCCTGGAGTGTTGGAGAACTTCAGTACTTC; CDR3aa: CAWSVGELQYF
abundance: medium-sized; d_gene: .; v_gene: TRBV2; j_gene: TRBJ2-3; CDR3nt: TGTGCCAGCAGTGAGGGGCAGGTAGCCCCTGGAACGCAGTATTTT; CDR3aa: CASSEGQVAPGTQYF
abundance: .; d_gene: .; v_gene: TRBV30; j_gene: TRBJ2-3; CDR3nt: TGTGCCTGGAGCGATTCGGGACTGCGCACAGATACGCAGTATTTT; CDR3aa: CAWSDSGLRTDTQYF
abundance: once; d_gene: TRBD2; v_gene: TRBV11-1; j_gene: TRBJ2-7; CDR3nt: TGTGCCAGCAGCTTGAACCCTAGCGGGAGTGGGTACGAGCAGTACTTC; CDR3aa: CASSLNPSGSGYEQYF
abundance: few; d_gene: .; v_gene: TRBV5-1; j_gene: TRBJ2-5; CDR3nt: TGCGCCAGCAGCCGCGCTGAGGGCGGGGAGACCCAGTACTTC; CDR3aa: CASSRAEGGETQYF
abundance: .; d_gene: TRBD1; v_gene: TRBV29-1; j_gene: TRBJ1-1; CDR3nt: TGCAGCGTTGAAGATGAAGACAGGGAGGAGTGGGAAGCTTTCTTT; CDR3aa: CSVEDEDREEWEAFF
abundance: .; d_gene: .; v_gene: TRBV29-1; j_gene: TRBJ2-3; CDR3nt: TGCAGCGTTGATAGCCTCCTTGGGACAGATACGCAGTATTTT; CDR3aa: CSVDSLLGTDTQYF